Given below is one T cell receptor beta chain in context. This clone occurred once. The antigen this receptor binds is unknown. There are no base qualities to consult, and no much larger clone falls within one base. Each sample was amplified as two independent genomic DNA replicates: approximately 0.5 ug for blood and approximately 1.4 ug for tumor or normal breast. TCRB sequencing of genomic DNA was carried out with the ImmunoSeq Intro kit according to the manufacturer's instructions. Multiplex PCR ran approximately 29 cycles with proprietary primers and spike-in control sequences for absolute quantification. Single-end 150-bp reads were used to sequence an 87-bp fragment covering the CDR3 and the flanking V and J genes. Seven samples, each with two replicates, were multiplexed per lane of an Illumina MiSeq using version 3.0 chemistry. Turning to the authors' computational methods: The vendor's proprietary pipeline handled the raw data processing, merging both replicates into a single result for each sample. Clonotypes were defined as productive rearrangements sharing the V-gene family, CDR3 amino acid sequence and J-gene segment. Clonality was calculated as 1 minus the normalized Shannon entropy (Pielou evenness) of TCRB abundances. To estimate T cell density, the total number of templates was divided by the input cell count, which was inferred from how much DNA went in. Recon with default parameters was used to estimate total repertoire diversity and clonality. Tumor-enriched clonotypes were defined as having over 0.1% abundance in tumor and at least 32-fold higher abundance than in normal breast. The immuneACCESS repertoire file appears here via TCRdb, limited to in-frame rearrangements. These files lack a portion of the clones; in checked studies, under half of the deficit traces to unresolved V genes, and the cause of the others is not known. V, J and clone size derive from that table, while D and trimming were established from the DNA sequence. In this sample the table shows 60,000 to 75,000 clones, more than 70% of which occur a single time. The ten largest clones capture approximately 4.5% of the sample.

Counted from cysteine to phenylalanine, this CDR3 has 15 amino acids. The sequence is cut down to CDR3 DNA, 45 bases in frame from base 1. The germline V gene (reference sequence) sets CDR1 to MNHNY and CDR2 to SVGAGI. V loses 10 bases, J loses 5 bases, and the germline ends lie 21 bases apart. The study profiled bulk TCR beta-chain repertoires in matched peripheral blood, tumor and adjacent normal breast tissue taken from about 16 patients with early-stage breast cancer. Before surgery, about 5-11 mL of whole blood was collected into EDTA tubes and then processed within 2 hours. Peripheral blood mononuclear cells were isolated by Ficoll-Paque centrifugation in SepMate-50 tubes. PBMCs were cryopreserved in aliquots of roughly 1.8 to 4.5 million cells in approximately 90% FBS with around 10% DMSO and kept in liquid nitrogen. The Qiagen AllPrep DNA/RNA Mini kit was used for genomic DNA extraction. This sample is part of a study of early stage breast cancer tumors (dated by TCRdb to between 2016 and 2019). The study in broad terms: Of the roughly 16 invasive breast tumors, roughly 13 were found to be estrogen receptor-positive, progesterone receptor-positive and HER2-negative. Of the roughly twelve ER+/PR+/HER2- tumors, eight were classified as invasive ductal carcinomas and four as invasive lobular carcinomas. On average, each sample got about 9.6-fold read coverage. Across all samples, 2,651,842 templates representing 1,097,674 unique clonotypes were detected.

Broader findings and caveats from the paper: Because the cohort was small, a breakdown by tumor subtype could not be done. Compared with adjacent normal breast tissue, tumors had higher clonality and approximately 2.5-fold greater T cell density. Enriched TCRB sequences shared across patients were mostly commonly generated sequences, unlikely to play an important role in the tumor microenvironment. Repertoires from blood and normal breast were more alike than repertoires from blood and tumor, and in about 85% of the 16 patients, comparing each tissue with blood separated tumor from normal. Chain pairing and functional markers such as CD4, CD8 and FOXP3 were not captured by bulk genomic DNA sequencing of unsorted cells.

The sequence derives from a person aged 35-49 years with breast cancer. Recombination connected TRBV6-6 to TRBJ2-1, with the D call perhaps TRBD1 or TRBD2, as 5 bases match in each case. The sequenced material came from blood. The CDR3 reads as follows: CATQTGTQLNNEQFF. The nucleotides read TGTGCCACCCAAACCGGGACCCAACTAAACAATGAGCAGTTCTTC.